Shown below are 21 T cell receptor beta chains from a single sample sequenced in a study of blood T cell repertoires in COVID-19. Some clones are missing from TCRdb's copy, which holds only in-frame ones; the method was immunoSEQ multiplex PCR. In the table there are a few hundred thousand clones, around 86% of which are singletons. The sample taken for sequencing was PBMCs or T cells enriched from blood (not recorded which). The origin of the receptors is a woman aged 18-29 years who had recovered from COVID-19.

The CDR3 DNA follows: TGTGCCAGCAGCGATTCCAGGGTAACTGGGGCCAACGTCCTGACTTTC. Translating gives CASSDSRVTGANVLTF. The chain couples TRBV9 to TRBJ2-6; D perhaps matches TRBD1 (5 bases). Germline V gene data show CDR1 as SGDLS and CDR2 as YYNGEE. The ends were cut back, 3 bases at V and 2 bases at J, with 12 bases in the middle. The CDR3 is made up of 16 amino acids.

The chain is built from TRBV13 and TRBJ2-1; possible D gene TRBD2, 6 bases. V was pared by 5 bases and J by 0 bases, with 14 bases between. The length of the CDR3 is 16 residues. Germline V CDR1 and CDR2: PRHDT, FYEKMQ (reference sequence). The CDR3 protein is CASSNRAGSSYNEQFF. CDR3 in DNA: TGTGCCAGCAGCAACCGGGCGGGGAGCTCCTACAATGAGCAGTTCTTC.

As concerns this clone: This CDR3 is also generated by other DNA sequences in the sample. The chain is built from TRBV5-1 and TRBJ1-1; D remains ambiguous. The V end lost 0 bases, the J end lost 4 bases, and 7 bases lay between the germline ends. The germline V gene encodes CDR1 SGHRS and CDR2 YFSETQ. The CDR3 covers 13 residues. CDR3 protein: CASSLAGVTEAFF. As DNA, the CDR3 is TGCGCCAGCAGCTTGGCCGGGGTCACTGAAGCTTTCTTT.

V usage is TRBV4-1 and J usage is TRBJ2-5; no reliable D call. V was clipped by 4 bases and J by 1 base, with 19 bases between them. The CDR3 has 17 amino acids. Germline V gives CDR1 MGHRA, CDR2 YSYEKL. The CDR3 region has the DNA TGCGCCAGCAGCCGCCGGTATAGCCATTTTACCCAAGAGACCCAGTACTTC. Residues: CASSRRYSHFTQETQYF.

This clone was observed a handful of times. The chain combines TRBV2 with TRBJ1-3; D is undetermined. This CDR3 has 11 amino acids. The germline V gene has CDR1 SNHLY and CDR2 FYNNEI. V was trimmed by 0 bases and J by 9 bases, leaving 3 bases between them. As DNA, the CDR3 is TGTGCCAGCAGTGAAGCCTCCACCATATATTTT. It codes for CASSEASTIYF.

The J gene is TRBJ2-1, the V gene TRBV5-1; TRBD2 aligns across 7 bases. CDR3 size: 15 residues. V lost 0 bases to trimming and J lost 7 bases; unmatched junction nucleotides: 7. The germline CDR1 and CDR2 sequences are SGHRS and YFSETQ. The CDR3 loop is CASSLAGGSGNEQFF. CDR3 in DNA: TGCGCCAGCAGCTTGGCGGGCGGGAGCGGGAATGAGCAGTTCTTC.

The chain joins TRBV11-3 to TRBJ2-7; 7 bases are shared with TRBD2. The germline V gene has CDR1 SGHNT and CDR2 YENEEA. The CDR3 has 12 amino acids. Losses at the gene ends were 5 bases for V and 6 bases for J; bases not matched to a gene: 4. CDR3 protein: CASSGGGAEQYF. In nucleotides, the CDR3 is TGTGCCAGCAGCGGCGGGGGAGCCGAGCAGTACTTC.

The chain combines TRBV6-5 with TRBJ2-7, with a possible D match to TRBD2 (5 bases). Germline CDR1 reads MNHEY; CDR2 reads SVGAGI. Trimming shortened V by 0 bases and J by 2 bases, and 11 bases separated the two germline ends. The CDR3 is made up of 15 amino acids. The CDR3 spells CASSYSGSGTYEQYF. The CDR3 DNA sequence: TGTGCCAGCAGTTACTCAGGGTCGGGGACCTACGAGCAGTACTTC.

The chain carries TRBV15 and TRBJ1-5; 9 bases agree with TRBD1. Germline-derived CDR1 and CDR2 are LNHNV and YYDKDF (reference sequence). V shed 1 base and J 7 bases; nucleotides not matched to a gene: 5. The CDR3 is 15 residues long. The CDR3 loop reads CATSRVTGGRQPQHF. Written as DNA, the CDR3 is TGTGCCACCAGCAGAGTTACAGGGGGCAGGCAGCCCCAGCATTTT.

This chain uses TRBV10-3 with TRBJ1-1, with TRBD1 matching 7 bases. V gave up 6 bases and J gave up 8 bases; unmatched junction bases: 9. Per germline, CDR1 ENHRY and CDR2 SYGVKD. This CDR3 contains 13 residues. CDR3 DNA sequence: TGTGCCATCAGGGCAGGGGGAGGAAACGAAGCTTTCTTT. This translates into CAIRAGGGNEAFF.

This rearrangement joins TRBV7-9 to TRBJ2-1; 9 nucleotides agree with TRBD1. V trimming: 5 bases; J trimming: 0 bases; junction bases outside the gene matches: 5. The germline V gene encodes CDR1 SEHNR and CDR2 FQNEAQ (reference sequence). The CDR3 extends over 16 amino acids. This CDR3 reads CASSTDRGSSYNEQFF. The CDR3 bases are TGTGCCAGCAGCACCGACAGGGGGAGCTCCTACAATGAGCAGTTCTTC.

The rearrangement joins TRBV7-9 to TRBJ1-6, with TRBD1 matching 9 bases. V lost 5 bases, J lost 8 bases, and 4 bases stayed unmatched. The germline V gene has CDR1 SEHNR and CDR2 FQNEAQ (reference sequence). CDR3 length equals 14 residues. The CDR3 is CASSSGTGHSPLHF. The CDR3 nucleotides are TGTGCCAGCAGCAGTGGGACAGGGCATTCACCCCTCCACTTT.

On this clone itself: This specimen includes other DNA sequences encoding the same CDR3. V gene TRBV3-1 (or the pseudogene TRBV3-2) combines with J gene TRBJ2-1; perhaps TRBD2 as D (5 bases). This CDR3 has 15 residues. Germline V CDR1 and CDR2: LGHDT, YNNKEL (reference sequence). V was clipped by 0 bases and J by 1 base, with 7 bases between them. CDR3 sequence reads: CASSQDSGSYNEQFF. The CDR3 coding sequence is TGTGCCAGCAGCCAAGATTCGGGATCCTACAATGAGCAGTTCTTC.

The V call is TRBV11-2, the J call TRBJ2-1; weak D call: TRBD2 (6 bases). The CDR3 is 15 residues long. Trimming removed 6 bases from V and 4 bases from J, with 16 bases in between. In germline, CDR1 is SGHAT, CDR2 FQNNGV. The CDR3 region has the DNA TGTGCCAGCAGTTCTACTAGCACTCCTTACAATGAGCAGTTCTTC. Translated, it gives CASSSTSTPYNEQFF.

The V and J genes are TRBV28 and TRBJ1-4; D might be TRBD1 (6 bases). This CDR3 has 15 residues. Trimming left V 6 bases short and J 8 bases short, with 19 bases between. From germline, CDR1 is MDHEN and CDR2 SYDVKM. The CDR3 is CASSLGQPGEEKLFF. CDR3 sequence (DNA): TGTGCCAGCAGCCTCGGACAGCCAGGAGAGGAAAAACTGTTTTTT.

A few counts support this clone. The chain joins TRBV28 to TRBJ2-1; the D gene is possibly TRBD2 (6 bases). This CDR3 has 16 amino acids. The V end was cut by 2 bases, the J end by 1 base, with 12 bases between. CDR1 is MDHEN and CDR2 is SYDVKM in the germline V gene. The CDR3 nucleotides are TGTGCCAGCAGTTTAGGTCGGGGGAGGTCCTACAATGAGCAGTTCTTC. Its protein is CASSLGRGRSYNEQFF.

The chain recombines TRBV6-5 with TRBJ2-7; TRBD2 matches 10 bases. From germline, CDR1 is MNHEY and CDR2 SVGAGI. V shed 3 bases, J shed 7 bases, and the junction held 12 bases outside the gene matches. The CDR3 contains 16 residues. The CDR3 sequence: CASSYSPTSGESEQYF. For the CDR3, the DNA is TGTGCCAGCAGTTATTCCCCCACTAGCGGGGAGAGTGAGCAGTACTTC.

This clone was seen once. The chain links TRBV4-1 to TRBJ1-6; TRBD1 matches at 7 bases. The germline gives CDR1 MGHRA, CDR2 YSYEKL. The CDR3 has 18 residues. J lost 8 bases, V lost 0 bases, and 13 bases had no gene match. Here the CDR3 DNA reads TGCGCCAGCAGCCAAGATCGTTATGTAGGGGACAGAGATTCACCCCTCCACTTT. Protein: CASSQDRYVGDRDSPLHF.

The V gene is TRBV9, the J gene TRBJ2-1; 7 nucleotides align to TRBD2. Trimming took 2 bases from V and 5 from J; bases not matched to a gene: 7. Germline assignment: CDR1 SGDLS and CDR2 YYNGEE. The CDR3 has 15 residues. The CDR3 is CASSVLGRENNEQFF. DNA for the CDR3: TGTGCCAGCAGCGTTTTAGGGCGGGAGAACAATGAGCAGTTCTTC.

The rearrangement uses TRBV20-1 and TRBJ1-6; 7 bases are shared with TRBD1. J lost 4 bases, V lost 3 bases, and 18 bases had no gene match. Germline CDR1 and CDR2: DFQATT and SNEGSKA (reference sequence). The CDR3 extends over 19 amino acids. As DNA, the CDR3 is TGCAGTGCTAGTATTCCCCCTGCAGGGGGTTTAGGGTATAATTCACCCCTCCACTTT. This gives the protein CSASIPPAGGLGYNSPLHF.

V is TRBV2 and J is TRBJ2-5; TRBD2 agrees at 11 bases. The CDR3 is made up of 14 amino acids. CDR1 is SNHLY, CDR2 FYNNEI, per germline. V lost 6 bases, J lost 7 bases, and 7 bases stayed unmatched. CDR3 nucleotide sequence: TGTGCCAGCAGAATAGCGGGGGGGCCAGGGACCCAGTACTTC. Translation: CASRIAGGPGTQYF.